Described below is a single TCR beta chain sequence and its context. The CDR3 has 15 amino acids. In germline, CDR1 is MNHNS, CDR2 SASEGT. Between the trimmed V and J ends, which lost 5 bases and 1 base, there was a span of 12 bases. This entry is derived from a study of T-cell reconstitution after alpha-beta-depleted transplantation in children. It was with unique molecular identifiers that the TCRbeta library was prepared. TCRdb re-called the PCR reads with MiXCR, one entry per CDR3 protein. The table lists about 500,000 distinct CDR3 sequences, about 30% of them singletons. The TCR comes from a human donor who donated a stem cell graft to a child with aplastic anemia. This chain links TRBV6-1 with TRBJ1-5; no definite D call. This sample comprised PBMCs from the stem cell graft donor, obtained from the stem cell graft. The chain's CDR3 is CASSPTRRSNQPQHF. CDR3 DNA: TGTGCCAGCAGTCCGACACGACGGAGCAATCAGCCCCAGCATTTT.